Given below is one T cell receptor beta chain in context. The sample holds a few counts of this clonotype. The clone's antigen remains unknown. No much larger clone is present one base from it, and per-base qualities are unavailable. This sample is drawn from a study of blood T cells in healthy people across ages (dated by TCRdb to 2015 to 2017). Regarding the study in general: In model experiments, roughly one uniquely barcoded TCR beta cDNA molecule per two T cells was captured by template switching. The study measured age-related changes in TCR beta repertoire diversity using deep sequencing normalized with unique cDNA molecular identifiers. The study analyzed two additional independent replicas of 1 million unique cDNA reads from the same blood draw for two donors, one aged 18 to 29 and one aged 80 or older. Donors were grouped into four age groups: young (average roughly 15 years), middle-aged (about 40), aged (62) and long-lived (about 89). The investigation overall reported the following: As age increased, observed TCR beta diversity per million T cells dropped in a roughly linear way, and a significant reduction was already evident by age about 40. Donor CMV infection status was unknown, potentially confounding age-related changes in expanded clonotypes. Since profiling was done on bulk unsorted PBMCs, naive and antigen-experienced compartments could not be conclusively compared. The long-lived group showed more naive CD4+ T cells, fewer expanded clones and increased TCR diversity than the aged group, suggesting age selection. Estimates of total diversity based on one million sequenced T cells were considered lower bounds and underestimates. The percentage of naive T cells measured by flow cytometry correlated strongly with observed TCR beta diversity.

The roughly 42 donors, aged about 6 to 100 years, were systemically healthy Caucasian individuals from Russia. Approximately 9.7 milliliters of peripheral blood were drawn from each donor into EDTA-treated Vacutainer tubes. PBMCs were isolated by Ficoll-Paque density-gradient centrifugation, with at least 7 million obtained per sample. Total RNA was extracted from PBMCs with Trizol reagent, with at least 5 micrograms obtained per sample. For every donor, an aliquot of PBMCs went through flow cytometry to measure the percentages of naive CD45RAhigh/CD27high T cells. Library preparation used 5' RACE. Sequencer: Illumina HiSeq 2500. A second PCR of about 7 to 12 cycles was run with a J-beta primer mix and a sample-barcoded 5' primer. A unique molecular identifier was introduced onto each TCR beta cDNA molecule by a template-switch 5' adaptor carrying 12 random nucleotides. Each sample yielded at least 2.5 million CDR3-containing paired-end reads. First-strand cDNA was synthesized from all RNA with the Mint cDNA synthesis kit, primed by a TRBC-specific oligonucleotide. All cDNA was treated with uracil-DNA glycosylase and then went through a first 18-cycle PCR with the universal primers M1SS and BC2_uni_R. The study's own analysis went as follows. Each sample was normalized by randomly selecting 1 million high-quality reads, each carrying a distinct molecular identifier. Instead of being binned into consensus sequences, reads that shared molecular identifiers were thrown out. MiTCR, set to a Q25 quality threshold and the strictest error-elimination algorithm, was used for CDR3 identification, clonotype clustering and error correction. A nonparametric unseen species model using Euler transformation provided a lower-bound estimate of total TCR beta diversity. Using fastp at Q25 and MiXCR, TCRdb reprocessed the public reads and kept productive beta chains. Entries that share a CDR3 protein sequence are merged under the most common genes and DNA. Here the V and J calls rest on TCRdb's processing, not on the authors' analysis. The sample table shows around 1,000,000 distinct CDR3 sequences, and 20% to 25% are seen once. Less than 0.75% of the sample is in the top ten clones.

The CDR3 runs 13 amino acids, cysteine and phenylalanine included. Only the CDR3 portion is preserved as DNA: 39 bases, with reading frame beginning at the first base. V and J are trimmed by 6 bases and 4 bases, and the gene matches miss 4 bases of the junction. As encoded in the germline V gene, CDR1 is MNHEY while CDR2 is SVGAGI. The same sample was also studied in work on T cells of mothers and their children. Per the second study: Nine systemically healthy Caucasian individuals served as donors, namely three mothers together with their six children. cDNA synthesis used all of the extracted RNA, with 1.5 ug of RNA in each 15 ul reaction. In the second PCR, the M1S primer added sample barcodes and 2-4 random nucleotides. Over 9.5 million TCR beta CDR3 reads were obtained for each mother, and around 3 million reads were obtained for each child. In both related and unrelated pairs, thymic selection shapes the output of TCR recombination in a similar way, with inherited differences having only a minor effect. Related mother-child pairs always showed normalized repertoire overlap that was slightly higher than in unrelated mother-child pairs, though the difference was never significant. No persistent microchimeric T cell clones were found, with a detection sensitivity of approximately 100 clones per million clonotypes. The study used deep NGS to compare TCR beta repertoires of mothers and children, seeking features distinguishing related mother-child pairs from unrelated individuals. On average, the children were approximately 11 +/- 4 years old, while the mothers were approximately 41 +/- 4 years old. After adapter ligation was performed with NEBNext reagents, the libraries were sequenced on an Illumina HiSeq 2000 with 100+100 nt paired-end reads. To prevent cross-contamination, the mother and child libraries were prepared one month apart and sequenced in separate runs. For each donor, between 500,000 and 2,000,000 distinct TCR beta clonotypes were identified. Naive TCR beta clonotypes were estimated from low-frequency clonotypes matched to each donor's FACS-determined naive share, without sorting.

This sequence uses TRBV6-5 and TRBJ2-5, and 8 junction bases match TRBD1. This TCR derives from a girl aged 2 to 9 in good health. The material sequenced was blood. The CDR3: CASRQGGGETQYF. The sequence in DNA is TGTGCCAGCAGACAGGGGGGAGGAGAGACCCAGTACTTC.